A single sample is the source of the 14 T cell receptor beta chains below, sequenced in a study of monozygotic twins with inflammatory bowel disease. TCRdb re-called the 5' RACE reads, yielding one record per CDR3 amino acid sequence without DNA. In all, the sample yields about 150,000 distinct CDR3 sequences. Source material: blood. The receptors were sampled from a human donor with ulcerative colitis or Crohn's disease, or a healthy co-twin of an affected twin (not recorded which).

CDR3 in amino acids: CASSQEDRPAYEQYF. This chain connects TRBV4-3 to TRBJ2-7; TCRdb's D call of TRBD1 is untestable without DNA. Germline assignment: CDR1 LGHNA and CDR2 YSLEER. There are 15 residues in the CDR3.

CDR3 in amino acids: CASSLVRAEILDGEKLFF. This chain uses TRBV11-1 with TRBJ1-4; absent DNA, TCRdb's TRBD1 call cannot be checked. Germline CDR1 and CDR2: SGHAT and FQDESV (reference sequence). There are 18 residues in the CDR3. The full variable domain, completed using reference TRBV11-1 and TRBJ1-4, is EAEVAQSPRYKITEKSQAVAFWCDPISGHATLYWYRQILGQGPELLVQFQDESVVDDSQLPKDRFSAERLKGVDSTLKIQPAELGDSAMYLCASSLVRAEILDGEKLFFGSGTQLSVL.

This chain joins TRBV7-9 and TRBJ2-7; checking the TCRdb D call of TRBD2 is not possible without DNA. This CDR3 region has 14 residues. The germline V gene has CDR1 SEHNR and CDR2 FQNEAQ (reference sequence). The CDR3 loop is CASSFLSGSYEQYF. Using reference TRBV7-9 and TRBJ2-7 for the parts outside the CDR3, the full variable domain is DTGVSQNPRHKITKRGQNVTFRCDPISEHNRLYWYRQTLGQGPEFLTYFQNEAQLEKSRLLSDRFSAERPKGSFSTLEIQRTEQGDSAMYLCASSFLSGSYEQYFGPGTRLTVT.

This chain links TRBV5-1 with TRBJ2-3; with no DNA, the TCRdb D assignment of TRBD2 cannot be verified. Germline V gives CDR1 SGHRS, CDR2 YFSETQ. The CDR3 contains 15 residues. The CDR3 is CASSLLRGSTDTQYF.

V is TRBV20-1 and J is TRBJ2-3. The CDR3 sequence is 13 residues long. Per germline, CDR1 DFQATT and CDR2 SNEGSKA (reference sequence). The CDR3 is CSASHTSTDTQYF.

The J gene is TRBJ1-1, the V gene TRBV20-1. The CDR3 has 11 residues. CDR1 and CDR2 from the germline V gene are DFQATT and SNEGSKA (reference sequence). This CDR3 reads CSATKEAEAFF.

The V gene is TRBV19, the J gene TRBJ1-1; TCRdb returns TRBD1, unconfirmable since there is no DNA. The CDR3 covers 15 residues. CDR1 and CDR2 (germline): LNHDA, SQIVND (reference sequence). The CDR3 loop reads CASSRQGGRNTEAFF.

The chain recombines TRBV5-4 with TRBJ2-2; TCRdb names TRBD2, which stays unverified in the absence of DNA. The length of the CDR3 is 15 residues. Germline V CDR1 and CDR2: SGHNT, YYREEE (reference sequence). The CDR3: CASSPGTRKDGELFF.

The V call is TRBV2, the J call TRBJ2-2; without DNA, the TCRdb call of TRBD1 cannot be checked. Germline CDR1 reads SNHLY; CDR2 reads FYNNEI. The CDR3 runs 15 residues. CDR3 loop: CASSAGTGSAGELFF.

The chain has TRBV10-3 and TRBJ2-1. Germline CDR1 is ENHRY and CDR2 is SYGVKD. This CDR3 comprises 16 residues. CDR3 protein: CAISESLGGSYNEQFF.

This chain joins TRBV19 and TRBJ1-1; there is no DNA to check the TCRdb D call of TRBD1. Germline CDR1 reads LNHDA; CDR2 reads SQIVND (reference sequence). The CDR3 runs to 12 residues. CDR3 sequence: CASRSRKTEAFF. Complete variable domain (other parts from reference TRBV19 and TRBJ1-1): DGGITQSPKYLFRKEGQNVTLSCEQNLNHDAMYWYRQDPGQGLRLIYYSQIVNDFQKGDIAEGYSVSREKKESFPLTVTSAQKNPTAFYLCASRSRKTEAFFGQGTRLTVV.

The V gene is TRBV12-3 or TRBV12-4, the J gene TRBJ2-7; TCRdb gives TRBD1 as the D gene, but with no DNA this cannot be confirmed. The CDR3 spans 15 residues. The CDR3 spells CASSFGGQGDYEQYF.

The chain has TRBV5-1 and TRBJ1-2; checking the TCRdb D call of TRBD1 is not possible without DNA. CDR3 length: 12 residues. The germline V gene has CDR1 SGHRS and CDR2 YFSETQ. CDR3 amino acids: CASSFYRDGYTF.

The chain recombines TRBV29-1 with TRBJ2-3; the TCRdb D gene call, TRBD1, has no DNA to confirm it. CDR3 length equals 13 residues. Germline lookup yields CDR1 SQVTM and CDR2 ANQGSEA. The CDR3 sequence is CSVVRAWPDTQYF.